This T cell receptor beta chain stems from a study of T cell clonality in common variable immunodeficiency. Using immunoSEQ multiplex PCR, the repertoire was profiled, and TCRdb retains in-frame clones only, with some absent. The table lists roughly 40,000 clones, with no singletons. CDR3 length: 14 residues. The ends lost 6 bases at V and 6 bases at J; junction bases unmatched: 8. Germline V gene lookup returns CDR1 SNHLY and CDR2 FYNNEI. This clone has a count of ten or more. What it binds is unknown. The read falls 3 residues short of the CDR3 end, and the missing part is taken from the germline J gene. Study results and caveats: Fewer deletions and N-nucleotide insertions were reportedly seen in common variable immunodeficiency TCR beta sequences.

This chain connects TRBV2 to TRBJ1-1; 9 bases match TRBD1. The specimen was peripheral blood mononuclear cells. The sequence was obtained from a person aged 18-70 years in good health. The sequenced part of the CDR3 DNA is TGTGCCAGCAGCCCTACAGGGGGCTTGGCTGAA. This encodes CASSPTGGLAE. The CDR3, in full, reads CASSPTGGLAEAFF.